This TCR beta chain appears in the sequencing data of a study of PD-L1 blockade in urothelial cancer. Study-wide background: At 6 weeks and at 3 weeks (second dose) after treatment start, blood was analyzed.

Sequenced by immunoSEQ multiplex PCR; TCRdb stores in-frame clones only, minus some. Of about 50,000 clones in the sample, about 80% were seen once. In its sample, this clone was seen a few times. The clonotype comes from a man in his 70s with urothelial cancer. The sequenced sample was PBMCs, obtained around atezolizumab (anti-PD-L1) treatment.

CDR3 amino acids: CASSLNQGRSPLHF. CDR3 DNA: TGCGCCAGCAGCTTGAACCAGGGGAGATCACCCCTCCACTTT. The V and J genes are TRBV5-1 and TRBJ1-6, with D possibly matching TRBD1 (6 bases). This CDR3 spans 14 amino acids. The V gene's germline CDR1 is SGHRS and CDR2 YFSETQ. V was trimmed by 1 base and J by 10 bases, leaving 12 bases between them.